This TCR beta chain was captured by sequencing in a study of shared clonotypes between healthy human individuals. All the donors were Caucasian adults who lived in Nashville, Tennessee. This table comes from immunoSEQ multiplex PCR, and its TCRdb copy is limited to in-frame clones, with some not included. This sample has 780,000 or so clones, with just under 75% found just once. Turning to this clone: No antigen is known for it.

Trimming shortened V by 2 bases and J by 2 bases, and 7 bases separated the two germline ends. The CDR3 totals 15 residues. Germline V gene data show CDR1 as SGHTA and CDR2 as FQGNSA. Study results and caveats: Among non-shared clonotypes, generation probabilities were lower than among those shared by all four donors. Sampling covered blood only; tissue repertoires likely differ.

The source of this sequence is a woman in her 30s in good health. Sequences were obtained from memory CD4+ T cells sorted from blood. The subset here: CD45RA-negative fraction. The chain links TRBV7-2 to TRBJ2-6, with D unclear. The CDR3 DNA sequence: TGTGCCAGCAGCTTACACCAAGCTGGGGCCAACGTCCTGACTTTC. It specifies CASSLHQAGANVLTF.